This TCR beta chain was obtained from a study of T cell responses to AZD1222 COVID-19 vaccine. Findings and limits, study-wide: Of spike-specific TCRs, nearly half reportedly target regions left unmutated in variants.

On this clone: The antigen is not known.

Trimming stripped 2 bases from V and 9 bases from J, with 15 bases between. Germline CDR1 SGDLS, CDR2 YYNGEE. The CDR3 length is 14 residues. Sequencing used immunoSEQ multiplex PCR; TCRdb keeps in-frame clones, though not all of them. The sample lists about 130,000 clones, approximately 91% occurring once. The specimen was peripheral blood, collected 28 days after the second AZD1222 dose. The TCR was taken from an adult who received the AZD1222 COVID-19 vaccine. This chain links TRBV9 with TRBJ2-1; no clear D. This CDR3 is CASSVLSTGGEQFF. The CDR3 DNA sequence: TGTGCCAGCAGCGTTCTCTCCACTGGCGGTGAGCAGTTCTTC.